These T cell receptor beta chains were read from a single sample in a study of blood T cells in healthy people across ages. Each CDR3 protein gets one entry after TCRdb re-called the 5' RACE reads with MiXCR. The sample consists of almost 800,000 distinct CDR3 sequences, roughly 64% of them appearing once. The sample was blood. The receptors stem from a man aged 25 to 40 in good health. The CDR3 runs from the conserved cysteine through the conserved F or W. The D gene is left open where the match is weak. Size is omitted from some rows. Given values are once, few, many or a class for expanded clones.

CDR3nt,CDR3aa,j_gene,abundance,v_gene,d_gene
TGTGCCAGCAGCGTAGGCGGGACCCTAAACATTCAGTACTTC,CASSVGGTLNIQYF,TRBJ2-4,.,TRBV9,.
TGTGCCAGCAGTTACGACAGCCGCAGCACAGATACGCAGTATTTT,CASSYDSRSTDTQYF,TRBJ2-3,.,TRBV28,.
TGTGCCATCAGTGAGGTAGAGCTATCCGATGAGCAGTTCTTC,CAISEVELSDEQFF,TRBJ2-1,.,TRBV10-3,.
TGTGCCAGCAGAGGGACAGATGGCTACACCTTC,CASRGTDGYTF,TRBJ1-2,.,TRBV12-3/TRBV12-4,TRBD1
TGTGCCAGCAGTTACTTCGAGGAGACCCAGTACTTC,CASSYFEETQYF,TRBJ2-5,.,TRBV6-2/TRBV6-3,.
TGCAGTGCTAGAGATTCCCCAGGGATGAACACTGAAGCTTTCTTT,CSARDSPGMNTEAFF,TRBJ1-1,.,TRBV20-1,.
TGTGCCAGCAGCGCTCCCAAGACAGGCCTCGACTACGAGCAGTACTTC,CASSAPKTGLDYEQYF,TRBJ2-7,.,TRBV9,.
TGTGCCAGCAGTTACCGGGCTAATGAGCAGTTCTTC,CASSYRANEQFF,TRBJ2-1,.,TRBV6-6,.
TGCGCCAGCAGCCCTCTCAGTAGCGGGAGGGTAAATGAGCAGTTCTTC,CASSPLSSGRVNEQFF,TRBJ2-1,.,TRBV4-3,TRBD2
TGTGCCACCCAGAAGCCGGAGACCCAGTACTTC,CATQKPETQYF,TRBJ2-5,.,TRBV28,.
TGTGCCACCAGCAGAGAGGCTGCCTCCTATGGCTACACCTTC,CATSREAASYGYTF,TRBJ1-2,.,TRBV15,.
TGCAGCGTTGGGACTAGCGGATCCTACGAGCAGTACTTC,CSVGTSGSYEQYF,TRBJ2-7,many,TRBV29-1,TRBD2
TGTGCCTACAGACTAGCGGGTAATGAGCAGTTCTTC,CAYRLAGNEQFF,TRBJ2-1,.,TRBV30,TRBD2
TGCAGTGCTACACCCTCAGCGGTGGGTATCTACGAGCAGTACTTC,CSATPSAVGIYEQYF,TRBJ2-7,.,TRBV20-1,.
TGTGCCAGCAGCTTAATGTCTACGGACTCCTACGAGCAGTACTTC,CASSLMSTDSYEQYF,TRBJ2-7,.,TRBV7-2,.
TGTGCCAGCAGCCGGGACGGCATATACGAGCAGTACTTC,CASSRDGIYEQYF,TRBJ2-7,many,TRBV12-3/TRBV12-4,.
TGTGCCAGCAGTTATACCGCTAGCACAGATACGCAGTATTTT,CASSYTASTDTQYF,TRBJ2-3,.,TRBV12-3/TRBV12-4,.
TGTGCCAGCAGATCCGGGACAGGGGGCTTCGGCACTGAAGCTTTCTTT,CASRSGTGGFGTEAFF,TRBJ1-1,.,TRBV28,TRBD1
TGTGCCAGCAGTTACCGGGACAGGGACCACGAGCAGTACTTC,CASSYRDRDHEQYF,TRBJ2-7,.,TRBV6-5,TRBD1
TGTGCCAGCAGCTGGGTGGTAGCGGGAGGGGATGAGCAGTTCTTC,CASSWVVAGGDEQFF,TRBJ2-1,many,TRBV7-2,TRBD2
TGCAGCGTTGAAGAGCCGGGACAGGGCAAGCAGTACTTC,CSVEEPGQGKQYF,TRBJ2-4,.,TRBV29-1,TRBD1
TGCAGCGTTGAAGATCTGGCGGGAGGGCCTGGATACAATGAGCAGTACTTC,CSVEDLAGGPGYNEQYF,TRBJ2-5,.,TRBV29-1,TRBD2
TGTGCCAGCAGCTGGGGTGGGGAAAAACTGTTTTTT,CASSWGGEKLFF,TRBJ1-4,once,TRBV6-5,.
TGTGCCAGCAGCCTAACAGGGGGCGAAAACAATGAGCAGTTCTTC,CASSLTGGENNEQFF,TRBJ2-1,.,TRBV4-2,TRBD1
TGCAGTGCTATACTGACCGGGGACGAGCAGTACTTC,CSAILTGDEQYF,TRBJ2-7,.,TRBV20-1,.
TGCAGTGCTAGAGGGGACACTACCTACGAGCAGTACTTC,CSARGDTTYEQYF,TRBJ2-7,few,TRBV20-1,.
TGTGCCAGCAGCCCCGACAGGCAACCCTACGAGCAGTACTTC,CASSPDRQPYEQYF,TRBJ2-7,few,TRBV7-9,.
TGCGCCAGCAGCTTGTCAGGGACTAGCGGATATCACGAGCAGTACTTC,CASSLSGTSGYHEQYF,TRBJ2-7,few,TRBV5-1,TRBD2
TGCAGTGCTAGAGGCACAGGGGTCTACAATGAGCAGTTCTTC,CSARGTGVYNEQFF,TRBJ2-1,.,TRBV20-1,TRBD1
TGTGCCAGCAGCGAAGACAGAGCCTCCTATAATTCACCCCTCCACTTT,CASSEDRASYNSPLHF,TRBJ1-6,.,TRBV7-2,.
TGCAGTGCTTTACAGGGGATCACAGATACGCAGTATTTT,CSALQGITDTQYF,TRBJ2-3,.,TRBV20-1,TRBD1
TGTGCCAGCAGCCGGGGGACTAGCGGGGGGCAAGAGACCCAGTACTTC,CASSRGTSGGQETQYF,TRBJ2-5,.,TRBV7-9,TRBD2
TGTGCCAGCAGGAAGGGACTAGACCAAGAGACCCAGTACTTC,CASRKGLDQETQYF,TRBJ2-5,few,TRBV12-3/TRBV12-4,TRBD2
TGTGCCAGCAGCCAGACAGCTATGAACACTGAAGCTTTCTTT,CASSQTAMNTEAFF,TRBJ1-1,.,TRBV7-2,.
TGTGCCAGCAGCGGTCTAGCTTTCGGAGACTACGAGCAGTACTTC,CASSGLAFGDYEQYF,TRBJ2-7,few,TRBV3-1,.
TGCGCCAGCAGGCCTTTCGGGACAGATGGCTACACCTTC,CASRPFGTDGYTF,TRBJ1-2,.,TRBV5-1,TRBD1
TGTGCCAGCAGCCCGCCGGGACTAGCGGGAGTTAATGAGCAGTTCTTC,CASSPPGLAGVNEQFF,TRBJ2-1,.,TRBV7-2,TRBD2
TGCAGTGCTAACGAGGGTGTCTACGAGCAGTACTTC,CSANEGVYEQYF,TRBJ2-7,.,TRBV20-1,.
TGTGCCAGCAGATTGACGGGACTAGCGGGTATCTACGAGCAGTACTTC,CASRLTGLAGIYEQYF,TRBJ2-7,.,TRBV6-2/TRBV6-3,TRBD2
TGTGCCAGCAGTTACTCGACTGGGACTAGCGGGGGGTATGAGCAGTTCTTC,CASSYSTGTSGGYEQFF,TRBJ2-1,.,TRBV6-5,TRBD2
TGTGCCAGCAGCTTATATTGGGGGGGCGCCTATGGCTACACCTTC,CASSLYWGGAYGYTF,TRBJ1-2,.,TRBV5-5,.
TGTGCCAGCAGTTCCACCGGGCCTAACTATGGCTACACCTTC,CASSSTGPNYGYTF,TRBJ1-2,.,TRBV6-5,.
TGTGCCAGCGCACCTGTTTTAGATAATGAAAAACTGTTTTTT,CASAPVLDNEKLFF,TRBJ1-4,.,TRBV6-1,.
TGCGCCAGCAGCCAAGAATCCGGGAGGCCATACAATGAGCAGTTCTTC,CASSQESGRPYNEQFF,TRBJ2-1,.,TRBV4-3,TRBD2
TGTGCCTGGAGTGTAGGCAGGGGCGGCTATGGCTACACCTTC,CAWSVGRGGYGYTF,TRBJ1-2,.,TRBV30,.